This T cell receptor beta chain was captured in a study of blood T cell repertoires in COVID-19. In the study overall: T cells, B-cell-depleted T cells, or PBMCs provided the cDNA or gDNA that served as material.

Profiled with immunoSEQ multiplex PCR; TCRdb holds only in-frame clones, not every one. The sample gives some 90,000 clones, 80% of which show up once; around 20% is in the top ten. The V end lost 1 base, the J end lost 0 bases, and 10 bases lay between the germline ends. Looked up from germline, CDR1 is MDHEN and CDR2 is SYDVKM. The CDR3 covers 16 residues. The J gene is TRBJ1-5, the V gene TRBV28; D remains ambiguous. The sample was peripheral blood. This TCR came from a human donor in a cohort sampled during active COVID-19. The CDR3: CASSLFGRYSNQPQHF. DNA of the CDR3: TGTGCCAGCAGTTTATTTGGCAGATATAGCAATCAGCCCCAGCATTTT.